This passage covers 9 T cell receptor beta chains from one sample sequenced in a study of control samples from healthy donors and cancer patients. Only in-frame clones appear in the TCRdb table, and some are missing; sequencing was by immunoSEQ multiplex PCR. The sample includes around 55,000 clones, about 92% seen only once; the top ten take about 1.4%. Sequenced sample: PBMCs. Receptors were obtained from a man aged 35-49 years with colorectal cancer.

This clone was seen a few times. The V call is TRBV5-1, the J call TRBJ2-2; D unresolved. CDR1 is SGHRS, CDR2 YFSETQ, per germline. V lost 5 bases to trimming and J lost 5 bases, with 16 bases between them. The CDR3 consists of 15 residues. The DNA of the CDR3 is TGCGCCAGCAGTAGTCGTGGTCAGCTAACCGGGGAGCTGTTTTTT. Encoded protein: CASSSRGQLTGELFF. Combining the CDR3 with reference TRBV5-1 and TRBJ2-2 gives the whole variable domain KAGVTQTPRYLIKTRGQQVTLSCSPISGHRSVSWYQQTPGQGLQFLFEYFSETQRNKGNFPGRFSGRQFSNSRSEMNVSTLELGDSALYLCASSSRGQLTGELFFGEGSRLTVL.

The chain uses TRBV9 and TRBJ2-7, with 8 bases aligning to TRBD1. Germline loops: CDR1 SGDLS, CDR2 YYNGEE. V was pared by 4 bases and J by 3 bases, with 6 bases of the junction left unmatched. This CDR3 has 14 residues. For the CDR3, the DNA is TGTGCCAGCAGCCTTGTGGACAGGGACTACGAGCAGTACTTC. Protein product: CASSLVDRDYEQYF. Complete variable domain (other parts from reference TRBV9 and TRBJ2-7): DSGVTQTPKHLITATGQRVTLRCSPRSGDLSVYWYQQSLDQGLQFLIQYYNGEERAKGNILERFSAQQFPDLHSELNLSSLELGDSALYFCASSLVDRDYEQYFGPGTRLTVT.

This rearrangement joins TRBV6-6 to TRBJ2-3, with TRBD2 as a possible D gene (5 bases). V lost 10 bases to trimming and J lost 3 bases, with 14 bases between them. The CDR3 sequence is 13 residues long. Germline V gene lookup returns CDR1 MNHNY and CDR2 SVGAGI (reference sequence). CDR3 in DNA: TGTGCCACAACTGGGTCGGGAACAGATACGCAGTATTTT. Translation gives CATTGSGTDTQYF.

The chain couples TRBV19 to TRBJ1-1; D not resolved. This CDR3 region has 15 residues. The germline V and J ends were trimmed by 2 bases and 1 base, with 11 bases remaining between them. Germline CDR1 and CDR2: LNHDA and SQIVND (reference sequence). The chain's CDR3 is CASSIPGYTNTEAFF. The CDR3 DNA reads TGTGCCAGTAGTATACCCGGATATACGAACACTGAAGCTTTCTTT. Variable domain in full (rest from reference TRBV19 and TRBJ1-1): DGGITQSPKYLFRKEGQNVTLSCEQNLNHDAMYWYRQDPGQGLRLIYYSQIVNDFQKGDIAEGYSVSREKKESFPLTVTSAQKNPTAFYLCASSIPGYTNTEAFFGQGTRLTVV.

This chain links TRBV14 with TRBJ2-1; D is perhaps TRBD2 (6 bases). Germline V CDR1 and CDR2: SGHDN, FVKESK. There are 14 residues in the CDR3. Trimming removed 4 bases at V and 12 bases at J, with 19 bases between. In nucleotides, the CDR3 is TGTGCCAGCAGCCCGGGACTTTCGGGCAAAGGGCAGTTCTTC. Residues: CASSPGLSGKGQFF.

This chain links TRBV6-1 with TRBJ1-2; D remains unclear. The CDR3 has 15 residues. The V end was cut by 2 bases, the J end by 3 bases, with 13 bases between. In germline, CDR1 is MNHNS, CDR2 SASEGT. The CDR3, as DNA: TGTGCCAGCAGTGAAAGCAACCGCGGGGACTATGGCTACACCTTC. Translated, it gives CASSESNRGDYGYTF.

This sequence joins TRBV19 and TRBJ1-2; TRBD1 is a possible D gene (5 bases). This CDR3 has 15 residues. Trimming pared 5 bases from V and 14 bases from J, leaving 27 bases between. Germline V gives CDR1 LNHDA, CDR2 SQIVND (reference sequence). In nucleotides, the CDR3 is TGTGCCAGTAGTCTCCAGACACTACGGATCGACAGCAGGACCTTC. Translating gives CASSLQTLRIDSRTF.

CDR3 in amino acids: CASSPRHNSYNEQFF. For the CDR3, the DNA is TGTGCCAGCAGCCCCCGACATAACTCCTACAATGAGCAGTTCTTC. J is TRBJ2-1 and V is TRBV6-2 or TRBV6-3; D not certain. V gave up 6 bases and J gave up 0 bases, with 12 bases separating them. Germline CDR1 MNHEY, CDR2 SVGEGT. The CDR3 totals 15 residues.

This clone was observed a handful of times. The chain is built from TRBV7-9 and TRBJ1-1, with 7 bases aligning to TRBD1. The J segment lost 1 base and the V segment lost 1 base, leaving 0 bases of the junction unmatched. The CDR3 is 14 amino acids. Germline V CDR1 and CDR2: SEHNR, FQNEAQ (reference sequence). CDR3 coding DNA: TGTGCCAGCAGCTTAGGACAGGGGAACACTGAAGCTTTCTTT. It yields the protein CASSLGQGNTEAFF.